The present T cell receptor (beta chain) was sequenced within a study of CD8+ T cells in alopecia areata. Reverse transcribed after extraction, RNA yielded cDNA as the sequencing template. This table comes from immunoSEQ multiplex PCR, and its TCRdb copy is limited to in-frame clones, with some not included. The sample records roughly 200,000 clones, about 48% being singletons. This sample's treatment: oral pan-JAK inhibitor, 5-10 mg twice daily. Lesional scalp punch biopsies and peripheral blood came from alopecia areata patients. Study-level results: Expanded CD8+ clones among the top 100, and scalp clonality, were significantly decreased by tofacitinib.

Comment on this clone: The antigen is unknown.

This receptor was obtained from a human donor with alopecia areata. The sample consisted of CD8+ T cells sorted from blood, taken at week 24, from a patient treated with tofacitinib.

The CDR3: CASSGETQYF. The CDR3, as DNA: TGTGCCAGCTCAGGCGAGACCCAGTACTTC. The chain uses TRBV18 and TRBJ2-5; unclear D gene. The CDR3 length is 10 residues. Germline CDR1 reads KGHSH; CDR2 reads LQKENI. V was trimmed by 5 bases and J by 5 bases, leaving 3 bases between them.